This T cell receptor beta chain was recorded in a study of T cell responses to AZD1222 COVID-19 vaccine. The data were produced by immunoSEQ multiplex PCR, yet TCRdb's version contains in-frame clones alone and is incomplete. Seen here are some 130,000 clones, about 93% observed once, and the top ten hold around 0.91%. Findings and limits, study-wide: Possibly, clonal diversity was underestimated; donors were largely white British and included more females.

The CDR3 has 15 residues. About this clone itself: What it binds is not known.

Sequenced material: peripheral blood, taken on day 0 of AZD1222 vaccination. The TCR originated in an adult in good health. The J gene is TRBJ2-5, the V gene TRBV21-1. TRBV21-1 constitutes a pseudogene. The CDR3 sequence is CASSKPSAVQETQYF. Written as DNA, the CDR3 is TGTGCCAGCAGCAAACCCTCGGCCGTCCAAGAGACCCAGTACTTC.